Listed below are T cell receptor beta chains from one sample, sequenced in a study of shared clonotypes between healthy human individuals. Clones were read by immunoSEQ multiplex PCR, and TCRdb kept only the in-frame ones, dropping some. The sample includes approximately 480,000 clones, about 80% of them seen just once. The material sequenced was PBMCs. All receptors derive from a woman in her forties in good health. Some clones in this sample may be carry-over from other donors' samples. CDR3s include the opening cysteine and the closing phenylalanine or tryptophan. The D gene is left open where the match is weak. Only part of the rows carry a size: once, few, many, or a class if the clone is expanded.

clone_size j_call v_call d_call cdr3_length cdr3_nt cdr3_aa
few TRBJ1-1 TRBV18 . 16 TGTGCCAGCTCACCCTCCTTGAGCCAATATCACACTGAAGCTTTCTTT CASSPSLSQYHTEAFF
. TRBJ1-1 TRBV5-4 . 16 TGTGCCAGCAGCCCCGGTGTTCGGGGGCTGAACACTGAAGCTTTCTTT CASSPGVRGLNTEAFF
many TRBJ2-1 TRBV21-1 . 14 TGTGCCAGCAGCCCCTTTAATTCTGGGGATGAGCAGTTCTTC CASSPFNSGDEQFF
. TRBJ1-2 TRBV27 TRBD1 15 TGTGCCAGCAGTCCCCAAACAGGGGGCATCTATGGCTACACCTTC CASSPQTGGIYGYTF
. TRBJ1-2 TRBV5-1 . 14 TGCGCCAGCAGCTTGGACAGCTCAAACTATGGCTACACCTTC CASSLDSSNYGYTF
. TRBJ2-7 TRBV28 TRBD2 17 TGTGCCAGCAGTCCGCTGGGGGGGATTGGGACCTCGGACGAGCAGTACTTC CASSPLGGIGTSDEQYF
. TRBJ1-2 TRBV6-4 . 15 TGTGCCAGCAACCCGGACAAGCCACCCAACTATGGCTACACCTTC CASNPDKPPNYGYTF
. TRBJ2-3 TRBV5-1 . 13 TGCGCCAGCAGCCAGGGTAGCCCAGATACGCAGTATTTT CASSQGSPDTQYF
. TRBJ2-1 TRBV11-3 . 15 TGTGCCAGCAGTCTTAGCGGAGACGCCTACAATGAGCAGTTCTTC CASSLSGDAYNEQFF
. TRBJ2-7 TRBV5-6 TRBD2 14 TGTGCCAGCAGCTTAACTAGCGGAAACTACGAGCAGTACTTC CASSLTSGNYEQYF
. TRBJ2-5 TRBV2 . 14 TGTGCCAGCAGCCCCCGGGGGGCCCAAGAGACCCAGTACTTC CASSPRGAQETQYF
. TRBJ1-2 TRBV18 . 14 TGTGCCAGCTCACCGGTCCCAACGAGCTATGGCTACACCTTC CASSPVPTSYGYTF
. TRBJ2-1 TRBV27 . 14 TGTGCCAGCAGTCTAAAAAACACCGGGACCCAGCAGTTCTTC CASSLKNTGTQQFF
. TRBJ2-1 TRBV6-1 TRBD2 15 TGTGCCAGCAGTGAATGGCGCGGGAGGGCTTTTGAGCAGTTCTTC CASSEWRGRAFEQFF
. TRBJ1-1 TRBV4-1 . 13 TGCGCCAGCAGCCAAGGCAGCGGCATCGAAGCTTTCTTT CASSQGSGIEAFF
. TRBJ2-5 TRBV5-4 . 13 TGTGCCAGCAGCTTGCCGTTAAAAGAGACCCAGTACTTC CASSLPLKETQYF
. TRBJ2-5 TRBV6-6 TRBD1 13 TGTGCCAGCAGTTCTGGACAGGGGGAGACCCAGTACTTC CASSSGQGETQYF
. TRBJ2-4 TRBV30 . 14 TGTGCCTGGAGTCTCCGGGGGCCCCAAAACATTCAGTACTTC CAWSLRGPQNIQYF
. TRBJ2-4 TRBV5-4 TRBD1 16 TGTGCCAGCAGCTCACCGGACAGGGTGGGCCAAAACATTCAGTACTTC CASSSPDRVGQNIQYF
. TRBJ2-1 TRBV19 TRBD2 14 TGTGCCAGTAGTATTAGGACTAGCGGGCGCGAGCAGTTCTTC CASSIRTSGREQFF
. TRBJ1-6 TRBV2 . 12 TGTGCCAGCGCCCAGACTAATTCACCCCTCCACTTT CASAQTNSPLHF
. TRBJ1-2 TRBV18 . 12 TGTGCCAGCTCACCGGGAGGGGATGGCTACACCTTC CASSPGGDGYTF
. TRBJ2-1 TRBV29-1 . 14 TGCAGCGTTCGAAACGGGAGCAGCTACAATGAGCAGTTCTTC CSVRNGSSYNEQFF
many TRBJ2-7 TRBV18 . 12 TGTGCCAGCTCACTTACAAACTACGAGCAGTACTTC CASSLTNYEQYF
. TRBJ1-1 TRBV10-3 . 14 TGTGCCATCAGTGAGTACATACCGAACACTGAAGCTTTCTTT CAISEYIPNTEAFF
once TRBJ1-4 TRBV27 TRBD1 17 TGTGCCAGCAGTCGAATTGTCGGGACAGGGGAATATGAAAAACTGTTTTTT CASSRIVGTGEYEKLFF
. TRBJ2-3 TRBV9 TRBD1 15 TGTGCCAGCAGCCCTCGGGACAGGAACACAGATACGCAGTATTTT CASSPRDRNTDTQYF
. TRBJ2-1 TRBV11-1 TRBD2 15 TGTGCCAGCAGCTCAGGACTAGCCCTGGTGGATGAGCAGTTCTTC CASSSGLALVDEQFF
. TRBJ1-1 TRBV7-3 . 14 TGTGCCAGCAGCTTTTCAGGAGGCAACACTGAAGCTTTCTTT CASSFSGGNTEAFF
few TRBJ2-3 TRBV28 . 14 TGTGCCAGCAGTCCCGCGGGGCGCACAGATACGCAGTATTTT CASSPAGRTDTQYF
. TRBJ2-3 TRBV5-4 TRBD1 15 TGTGCCAGCAGCCGGGACAGGGGGCTGGCAGATACGCAGTATTTT CASSRDRGLADTQYF
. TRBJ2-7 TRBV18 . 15 TGTGCCAGCTCACCAGGGGCGGGGTCCTCCTACGAGCAGTACTTC CASSPGAGSSYEQYF
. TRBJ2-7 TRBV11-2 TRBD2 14 TGTGCCAGCAGCTCAACTAGCGGCCCCTACGAGCAGTACTTC CASSSTSGPYEQYF
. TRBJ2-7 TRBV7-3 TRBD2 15 TGTGCCAGCAGCCCACGGGGGGGAGAAGCGGTCGAGCAGTACTTC CASSPRGGEAVEQYF
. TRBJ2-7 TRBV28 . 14 TGTGCCAGCAGGGGGACTGAAAAAATGTACGAGCAGTACTTC CASRGTEKMYEQYF
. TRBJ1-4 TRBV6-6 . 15 TGTGCCAGCAGTTACTCCGACCCTCGTTCAGAAAAACTGTTTTTT CASSYSDPRSEKLFF
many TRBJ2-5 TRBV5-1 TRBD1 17 TGCGCCAGCAGCTTAATCCAGCAGGGGGCCCTGGGAGAGACCCAGTACTTC CASSLIQQGALGETQYF
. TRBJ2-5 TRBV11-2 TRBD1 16 TGTGCCAGCAGCTTGTTTACGGGACAGGTCCAAGAGACCCAGTACTTC CASSLFTGQVQETQYF
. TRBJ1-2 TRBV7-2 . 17 TGTGCCAGCAGCTTAGGTGGATTGAGGGCCCCCGACTATGGCTACACCTTC CASSLGGLRAPDYGYTF
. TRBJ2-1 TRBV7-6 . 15 TGTGCCAGCAGCTTAGGACTAGAGGGGCACAATGAGCAGTTCTTC CASSLGLEGHNEQFF
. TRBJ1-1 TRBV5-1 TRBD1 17 TGCGCCAGCAGCCGAGGGACAGGTGGCAATCGGAACACTGAAGCTTTCTTT CASSRGTGGNRNTEAFF
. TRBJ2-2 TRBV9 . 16 TGTGCCAGCAGCGTAGGGGCCGGGGGCAACACCGGGGAGCTGTTTTTT CASSVGAGGNTGELFF
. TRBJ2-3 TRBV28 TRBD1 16 TGTGCCAGCAGCCCCAGGGGGCGGATACTCACAGATACGCAGTATTTT CASSPRGRILTDTQYF
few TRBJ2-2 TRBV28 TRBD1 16 TGTGCCAGCAGTTTATATCTGGACAGGGGAACCGGGGAGCTGTTTTTT CASSLYLDRGTGELFF
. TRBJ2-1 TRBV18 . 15 TGTGCCAGCTCATCTAACACGAGCTCCTACAATGAGCAGTTCTTC CASSSNTSSYNEQFF
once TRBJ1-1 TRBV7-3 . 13 TGTGCCAGCAGCAAGACAGGGAACACTGAAGCTTTCTTT CASSKTGNTEAFF
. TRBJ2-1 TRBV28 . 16 TGTGCCAGCACCGAGGGCGGGAAAGGCTCCTACAATGAGCAGTTCTTC CASTEGGKGSYNEQFF
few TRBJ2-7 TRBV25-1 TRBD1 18 TGTGCCAGCAGTGACCTGCCCCCGGGACAGGGTTTGCCCTACGAGCAGTACTTC CASSDLPPGQGLPYEQYF
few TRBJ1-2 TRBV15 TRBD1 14 TGTGCCACCAGCCGAGACAGGGTTAACTATGGCTACACCTTC CATSRDRVNYGYTF
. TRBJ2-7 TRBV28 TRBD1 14 TGTGCCAGCAGTCGCGTGGGACAGTTCTACGAGCAGTACTTC CASSRVGQFYEQYF
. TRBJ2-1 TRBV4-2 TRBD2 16 TGTGCCAGCAGCCTCAGAGTAAGCGGGAGCTACAATGAGCAGTTCTTC CASSLRVSGSYNEQFF
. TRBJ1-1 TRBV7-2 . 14 TGTGCCAGCAGCCCGCGGACGGCGAACACTGAAGCTTTCTTT CASSPRTANTEAFF